This TCR beta chain is drawn from a study of blood T cells in healthy people across ages. Study results and caveats: It was found that TCR beta diversity correlated strongly with the percentage of naive T cells.

This CDR3 is 15 amino acids long. The germline V gene encodes CDR1 LGHDT and CDR2 YNNKEL (reference sequence). Trimming cost V 3 bases and J 2 bases; bases outside gene matches: 4. Then a second PCR, running about 6 to 12 cycles, was carried out with a sample-barcoded 5' primer and a J-beta primer mix. Every cDNA molecule bore a tag from a template-switch adaptor containing 12 random nucleotides. Any given sample supplied a minimum of 2.5 million CDR3-containing paired-end reads. TCRdb recomputed calls from the 5' RACE reads with MiXCR, one row per CDR3 protein. The table has fewer than 1.5 million distinct CDR3 sequences, about 43% seen once. In regard to this clonotype: Antigen unknown.

Total RNA extracted from each sample amounted to at least 5 micrograms. This sequence was found in a woman aged 18 to 35 in good health. Sequenced input: blood. The chain uses TRBV3-1 and TRBJ2-3; 8 bases agree with TRBD2. For the CDR3, the DNA is TGTGCCAGCAGCCATAGCGGGGATTTCACAGATACGCAGTATTTT. Encoded protein: CASSHSGDFTDTQYF.